The rows below give T cell receptor beta chains drawn from one sample of a study of PD-L1 blockade in urothelial cancer. The repertoire was sequenced with immunoSEQ multiplex PCR; TCRdb's copy has only in-frame clones and lacks some. The table shows approximately 88,000 clones, with 65% to 85% occurring only once. Sequencing used PBMCs, obtained around atezolizumab (anti-PD-L1) treatment. The receptor set was obtained from a man aged 60 to 75 with urothelial cancer. Both conserved end residues are part of each CDR3. Fields, in order: D gene, clone size, J gene, V gene, CDR3 DNA, CDR3 protein. A D gene is named only where the DNA matches it firmly. Not every row has a clone size; where given, it reads once, few, many or a size class.

D gene: .
clone size: .
J gene: TRBJ2-2
V gene: TRBV6-5
CDR3 DNA: TGTGCCAGCATCCCGGTTTCCGATTACACCGGGGAGCTGTTTTTT
CDR3 protein: CASIPVSDYTGELFF

D gene: .
clone size: .
J gene: TRBJ1-1
V gene: TRBV30
CDR3 DNA: TGTGCCTGGAGTGCCCTCGGGAGGGGCACTGAAGCTTTCTTT
CDR3 protein: CAWSALGRGTEAFF

D gene: .
clone size: .
J gene: TRBJ2-5
V gene: TRBV10-3
CDR3 DNA: TGTGCCATCAGTGCGGAGATTGGCGCCCCGCAAGAGACCCAGTACTTC
CDR3 protein: CAISAEIGAPQETQYF

D gene: TRBD1
clone size: .
J gene: TRBJ1-2
V gene: TRBV2
CDR3 DNA: TGTGCCAGCACTCCCGGGACAGGGACCTCCTACACCTTC
CDR3 protein: CASTPGTGTSYTF

D gene: .
clone size: .
J gene: TRBJ1-6
V gene: TRBV29-1
CDR3 DNA: TGCAGCGTGAAGGGAGGCAGTACGGATTCACCCCTCCACTTT
CDR3 protein: CSVKGGSTDSPLHF

D gene: .
clone size: .
J gene: TRBJ1-2
V gene: TRBV28
CDR3 DNA: TGTGCCAGCAGCTCAGGGTTCCCTTATGGCTACACCTTC
CDR3 protein: CASSSGFPYGYTF

D gene: TRBD1
clone size: .
J gene: TRBJ1-5
V gene: TRBV2
CDR3 DNA: TGTGCCAGCAGCGGTGACAGGGGAAGCAATCAGCCCCAGCATTTT
CDR3 protein: CASSGDRGSNQPQHF

D gene: .
clone size: .
J gene: TRBJ1-2
V gene: TRBV7-2
CDR3 DNA: TGTGCCAGCAGCACCAGGGAACTTACCTATGGCTACACCTTC
CDR3 protein: CASSTRELTYGYTF

D gene: .
clone size: .
J gene: TRBJ1-3
V gene: TRBV5-1
CDR3 DNA: TGCGCCAGCTCTCCCCAGTCTTCTGGAAACACCATATATTTT
CDR3 protein: CASSPQSSGNTIYF

D gene: TRBD2
clone size: .
J gene: TRBJ2-7
V gene: TRBV27
CDR3 DNA: TGTGCCAGCAGCGGACTAGCGGACGGCTACGAGCAGTACTTC
CDR3 protein: CASSGLADGYEQYF

D gene: TRBD1
clone size: .
J gene: TRBJ2-3
V gene: TRBV7-9
CDR3 DNA: TGTGCCAGCAGCTTAGGTAGGACAGGGGTCCCAGATACGCAGTATTTT
CDR3 protein: CASSLGRTGVPDTQYF

D gene: .
clone size: .
J gene: TRBJ2-5
V gene: TRBV7-9
CDR3 DNA: TGTGCCAGCAGCTTAGGGGCGGGGTTACAAGAGACCCAGTACTTC
CDR3 protein: CASSLGAGLQETQYF

D gene: TRBD1
clone size: .
J gene: TRBJ2-7
V gene: TRBV6-6
CDR3 DNA: TGTGCCAGCAGTTACCGCGACAGGGCGTACGAGCAGTACTTC
CDR3 protein: CASSYRDRAYEQYF

D gene: .
clone size: .
J gene: TRBJ2-1
V gene: TRBV15
CDR3 DNA: TGTGCCACCAGCCCAAGACAGTTCGATGAGCAGTTCTTC
CDR3 protein: CATSPRQFDEQFF

D gene: TRBD1
clone size: .
J gene: TRBJ2-7
V gene: TRBV30
CDR3 DNA: TGTGCCTGGAGTGTAGGGACAGCCAGGGAGCAGTACTTC
CDR3 protein: CAWSVGTAREQYF

D gene: .
clone size: .
J gene: TRBJ2-3
V gene: TRBV5-1
CDR3 DNA: TGCGCCAGCAGCCTCTCCGGGACACCGAAAAGCACAGATACGCAGTATTTT
CDR3 protein: CASSLSGTPKSTDTQYF

D gene: TRBD1
clone size: few
J gene: TRBJ1-2
V gene: TRBV18
CDR3 DNA: TGTGCCAGCTCACCTCCCGGGACAGGCTATGGCTACACCTTC
CDR3 protein: CASSPPGTGYGYTF

D gene: .
clone size: .
J gene: TRBJ1-1
V gene: TRBV15
CDR3 DNA: TGTGCCACCAGCAGAGACAGGGCGCTCACTGAAGCTTTCTTT
CDR3 protein: CATSRDRALTEAFF

D gene: .
clone size: .
J gene: TRBJ2-6
V gene: TRBV5-4
CDR3 DNA: TGTGCCAGCAGAGAACAGGCGGGGGGGGCCAACGTCCTGACTTTC
CDR3 protein: CASREQAGGANVLTF

D gene: .
clone size: .
J gene: TRBJ1-3
V gene: TRBV5-1
CDR3 DNA: TGCGCCAGCAGCTCCGGGGGGGGCTCTGGAAACACCATATATTTT
CDR3 protein: CASSSGGGSGNTIYF

D gene: .
clone size: .
J gene: TRBJ1-5
V gene: TRBV4-1
CDR3 DNA: TGCGCCAGCAGCCAAAGTTGGGGCTTCGGCAATCAGCCCCAGCATTTT
CDR3 protein: CASSQSWGFGNQPQHF

D gene: TRBD1
clone size: .
J gene: TRBJ1-2
V gene: TRBV4-1
CDR3 DNA: TGCGCCAGCAGCCGCGAGGGACAGGAGAGTGGCTACACCTTC
CDR3 protein: CASSREGQESGYTF

D gene: .
clone size: .
J gene: TRBJ2-7
V gene: TRBV19
CDR3 DNA: TGTGCCAGTAGTCTCCGTTACGGCTCCTACGAGCAGTACTTC
CDR3 protein: CASSLRYGSYEQYF

D gene: .
clone size: .
J gene: TRBJ2-7
V gene: TRBV7-2
CDR3 DNA: TGTGCCAGCAGCTTAGCCAGGGACTACGAGCAGTACTTC
CDR3 protein: CASSLARDYEQYF

D gene: TRBD2
clone size: .
J gene: TRBJ2-5
V gene: TRBV11-2
CDR3 DNA: TGTGCCAGCAGCTTTTTGCGGGGGGGCTATGAGACCCAGTACTTC
CDR3 protein: CASSFLRGGYETQYF

D gene: TRBD1
clone size: .
J gene: TRBJ2-7
V gene: TRBV6-1
CDR3 DNA: TGTGCCACCCTTACCCGGGACAGGGGCCGGGACGAGCAGTACTTC
CDR3 protein: CATLTRDRGRDEQYF

D gene: .
clone size: .
J gene: TRBJ2-1
V gene: TRBV11-3
CDR3 DNA: TGTGCCAGCAGCTTGGGGGGGCAAGGGTATGAGCAGTTCTTC
CDR3 protein: CASSLGGQGYEQFF

D gene: .
clone size: .
J gene: TRBJ2-4
V gene: TRBV7-2
CDR3 DNA: TGTGCCAGCAGCTTAGATGCCTATGCCAAAAACATTCAGTACTTC
CDR3 protein: CASSLDAYAKNIQYF

D gene: TRBD1
clone size: .
J gene: TRBJ2-5
V gene: TRBV19
CDR3 DNA: TGTGCCAGTAGTCCAGGGGGCTTAGGGACCCAGTACTTC
CDR3 protein: CASSPGGLGTQYF